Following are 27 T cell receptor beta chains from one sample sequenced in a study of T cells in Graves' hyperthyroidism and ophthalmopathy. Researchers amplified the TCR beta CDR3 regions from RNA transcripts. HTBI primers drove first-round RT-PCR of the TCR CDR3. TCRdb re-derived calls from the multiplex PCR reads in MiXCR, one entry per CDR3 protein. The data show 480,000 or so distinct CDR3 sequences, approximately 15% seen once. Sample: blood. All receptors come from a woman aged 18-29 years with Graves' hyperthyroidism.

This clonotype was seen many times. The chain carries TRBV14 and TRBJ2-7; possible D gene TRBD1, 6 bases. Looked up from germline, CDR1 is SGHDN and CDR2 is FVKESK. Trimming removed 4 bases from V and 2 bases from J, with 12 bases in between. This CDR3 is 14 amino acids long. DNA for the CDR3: TGTGCCAGCAGCCCCCTCACAGGGACCTACGAGCAGTACGTC. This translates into CASSPLTGTYEQYV.

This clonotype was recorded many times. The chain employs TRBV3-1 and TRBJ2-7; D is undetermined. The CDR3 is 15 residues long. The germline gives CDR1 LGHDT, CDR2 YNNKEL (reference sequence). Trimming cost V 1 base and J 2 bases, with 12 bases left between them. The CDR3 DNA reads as TGTGCCAGCAGCCAAGGCCCCGACATCACCTACGAGCAGTACTTC. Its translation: CASSQGPDITYEQYF.

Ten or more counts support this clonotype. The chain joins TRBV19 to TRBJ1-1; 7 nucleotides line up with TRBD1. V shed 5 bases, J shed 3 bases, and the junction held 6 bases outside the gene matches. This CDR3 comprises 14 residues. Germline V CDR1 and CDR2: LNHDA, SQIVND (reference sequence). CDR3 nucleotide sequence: TGTGCCAGTAGTCCCCAGGGGGGAGACACTGAAGCTTTCTTT. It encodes CASSPQGGDTEAFF.

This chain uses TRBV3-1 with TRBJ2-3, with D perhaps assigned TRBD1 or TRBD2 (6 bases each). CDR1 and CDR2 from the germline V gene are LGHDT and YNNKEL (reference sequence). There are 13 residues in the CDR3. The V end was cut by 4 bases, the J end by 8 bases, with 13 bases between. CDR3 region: CASSPFGGGTQYF. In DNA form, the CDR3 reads TGTGCCAGCAGCCCCTTCGGAGGGGGTACGCAGTATTTT.

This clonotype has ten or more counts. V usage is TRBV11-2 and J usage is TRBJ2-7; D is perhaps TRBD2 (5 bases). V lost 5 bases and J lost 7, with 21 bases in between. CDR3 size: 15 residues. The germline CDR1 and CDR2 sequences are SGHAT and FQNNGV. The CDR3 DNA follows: TGTGCCAGCAGCCTAAGCAGGCAGTGGGGAGCGGAGCAGTACTTC. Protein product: CASSLSRQWGAEQYF.

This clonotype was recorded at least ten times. The CDR3 sequence: CASSDSYGEQFF. In nucleotides, the CDR3 is TGTGCCAGCAGTGACAGCTACGGTGAGCAGTTCTTC. The chain employs TRBV28 and TRBJ2-1, with TRBD1 as a possible D gene (5 bases). This CDR3 contains 12 residues. Germline V lookup: CDR1 MDHEN, CDR2 SYDVKM. The ends were cut back, 5 bases at V and 9 bases at J, with 11 bases in the middle.

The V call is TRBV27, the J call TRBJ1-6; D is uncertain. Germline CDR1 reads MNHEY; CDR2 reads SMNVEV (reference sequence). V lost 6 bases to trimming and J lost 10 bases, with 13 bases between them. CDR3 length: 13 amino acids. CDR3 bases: TGTGCCAGCAGGGACTCCTCAGCCTCACCCCTCCACTTT. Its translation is CASRDSSASPLHF.

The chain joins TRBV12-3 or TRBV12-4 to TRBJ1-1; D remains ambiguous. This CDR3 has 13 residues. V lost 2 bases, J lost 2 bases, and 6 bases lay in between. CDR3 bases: TGTGCCAGCAGTTTATGGGATAACACTGAAGCTTTCTTT. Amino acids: CASSLWDNTEAFF.

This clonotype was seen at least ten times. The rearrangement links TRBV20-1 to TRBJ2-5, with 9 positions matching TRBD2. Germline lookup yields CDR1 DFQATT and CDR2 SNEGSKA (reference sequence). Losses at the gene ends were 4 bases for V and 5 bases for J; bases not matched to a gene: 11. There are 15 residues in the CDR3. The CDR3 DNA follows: TGCAGTGCTATCTCCGGACTAGCGTATTCGGAGACCCAGTACTTC. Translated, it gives CSAISGLAYSETQYF.

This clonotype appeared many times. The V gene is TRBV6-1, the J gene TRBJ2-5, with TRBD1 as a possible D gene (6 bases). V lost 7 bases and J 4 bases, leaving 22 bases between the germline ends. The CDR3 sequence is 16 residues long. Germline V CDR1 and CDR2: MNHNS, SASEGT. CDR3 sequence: CASTLNPWEGGETQYF. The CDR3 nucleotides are TGTGCCAGCACTCTAAACCCGTGGGAAGGGGGAGAGACCCAGTACTTC.

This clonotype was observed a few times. The CDR3 here is CASSLDRLASHNEQFF. DNA for the CDR3: TGCGCCAGCAGCTTGGATCGACTAGCTAGCCACAATGAGCAGTTCTTC. V usage is TRBV5-1 and J usage is TRBJ2-1; 7 nucleotides align to TRBD2. Germline V lookup: CDR1 SGHRS, CDR2 YFSETQ. J was trimmed by 5 bases and V by 0 bases; bases with no gene match: 8. This CDR3 comprises 16 residues.

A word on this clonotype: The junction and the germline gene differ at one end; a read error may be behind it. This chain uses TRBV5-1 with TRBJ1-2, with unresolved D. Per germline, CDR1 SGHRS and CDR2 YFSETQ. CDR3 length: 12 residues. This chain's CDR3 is CAGSLGIYGYTF. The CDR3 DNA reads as TGCGCCGGCAGCTTGGGGATCTATGGCTACACCTTC.

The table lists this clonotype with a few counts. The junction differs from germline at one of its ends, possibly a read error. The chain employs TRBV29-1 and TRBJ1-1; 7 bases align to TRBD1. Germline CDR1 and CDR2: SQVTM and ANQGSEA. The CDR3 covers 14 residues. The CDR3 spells CGVNERTGNTEAFF. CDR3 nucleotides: TGCGGCGTCAACGAAAGGACAGGGAACACTGAAGCTTTCTTT. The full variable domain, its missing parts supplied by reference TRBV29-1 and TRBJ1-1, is SAVISQKPSRDICQRGTSLTIQCQVDSQVTMMFWYRQQPGQSLTLIATANQGSEATYESGFVIDKFPISRPNLTFSTLTVSNMSPEDSSIYLCGVNERTGNTEAFFGQGTRLTVV.

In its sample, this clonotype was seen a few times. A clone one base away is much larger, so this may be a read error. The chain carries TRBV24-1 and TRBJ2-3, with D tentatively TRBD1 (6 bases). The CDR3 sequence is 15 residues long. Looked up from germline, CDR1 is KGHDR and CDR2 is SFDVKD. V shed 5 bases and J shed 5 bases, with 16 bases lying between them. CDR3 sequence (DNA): TGTGCCACCAGTGGGGGGCTTCTTCGGGAAGATACGCAGTATTTT. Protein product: CATSGGLLREDTQYF.

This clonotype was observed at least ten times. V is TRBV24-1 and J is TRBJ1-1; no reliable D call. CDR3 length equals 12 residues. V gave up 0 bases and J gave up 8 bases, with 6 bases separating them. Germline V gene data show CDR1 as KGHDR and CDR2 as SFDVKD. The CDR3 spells CATSDLWGEAFF. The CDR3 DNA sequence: TGTGCCACCAGTGATTTGTGGGGAGAAGCTTTCTTT.

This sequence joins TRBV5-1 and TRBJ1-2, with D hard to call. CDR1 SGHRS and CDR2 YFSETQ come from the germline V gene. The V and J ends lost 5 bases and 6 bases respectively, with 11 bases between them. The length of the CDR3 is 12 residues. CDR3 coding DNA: TGCGCCAGCAGGGCGGGCGGGGATGGCTACACCTTC. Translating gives CASRAGGDGYTF.

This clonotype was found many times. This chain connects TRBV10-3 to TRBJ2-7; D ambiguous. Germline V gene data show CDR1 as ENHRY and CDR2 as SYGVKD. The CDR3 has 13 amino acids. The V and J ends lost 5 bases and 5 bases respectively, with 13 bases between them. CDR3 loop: CAISPPGSNEQYF. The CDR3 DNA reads TGTGCCATCAGTCCTCCGGGTTCAAACGAGCAGTACTTC.

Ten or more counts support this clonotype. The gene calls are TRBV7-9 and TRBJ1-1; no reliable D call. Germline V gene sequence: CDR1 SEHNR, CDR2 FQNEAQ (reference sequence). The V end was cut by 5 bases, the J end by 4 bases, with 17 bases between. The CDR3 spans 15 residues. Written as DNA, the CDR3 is TGTGCCAGCAGCACCCCCCTCACAACGGGCACTGAAGCTTTCTTT. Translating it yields CASSTPLTTGTEAFF.

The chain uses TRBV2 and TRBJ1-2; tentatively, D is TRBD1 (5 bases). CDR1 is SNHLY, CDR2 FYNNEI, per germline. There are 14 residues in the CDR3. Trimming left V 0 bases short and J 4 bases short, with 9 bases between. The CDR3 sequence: CASSEARGLYGYTF. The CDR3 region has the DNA TGTGCCAGCAGTGAAGCGAGGGGCCTCTATGGCTACACCTTC.

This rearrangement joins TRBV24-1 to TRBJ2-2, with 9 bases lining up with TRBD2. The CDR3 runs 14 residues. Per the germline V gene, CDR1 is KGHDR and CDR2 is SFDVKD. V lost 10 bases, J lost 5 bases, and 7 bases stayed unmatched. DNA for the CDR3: TGTGCCACAGGGACTAGCAGTCCTACCGGGGAGCTGTTTTTT. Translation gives CATGTSSPTGELFF.

The CDR3, as DNA: TGCAGCGTTGCCGCCGGGACTGGCACTGATCAGTTCTTC. This encodes CSVAAGTGTDQFF. The chain is built from TRBV29-1 and TRBJ2-4; TRBD2 is a possible D gene (6 bases). The J call is uncertain, as TRBJ2-1 better fits the DNA end. This CDR3 has 13 residues. From germline, CDR1 is SQVTM and CDR2 ANQGSEA.

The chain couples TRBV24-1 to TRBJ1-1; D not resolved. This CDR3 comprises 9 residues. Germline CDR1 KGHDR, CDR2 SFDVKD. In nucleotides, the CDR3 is TGTGTAACTCACACTGAAGCTTTCTTT. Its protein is CVTHTEAFF.

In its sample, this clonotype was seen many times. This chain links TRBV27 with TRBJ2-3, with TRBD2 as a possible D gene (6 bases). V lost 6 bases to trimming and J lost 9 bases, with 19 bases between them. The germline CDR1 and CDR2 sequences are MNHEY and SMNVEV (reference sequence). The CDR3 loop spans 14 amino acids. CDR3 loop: CASRGTHSRETQYF. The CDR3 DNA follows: TGTGCCAGCAGAGGAACACACAGCCGGGAGACGCAGTATTTT.

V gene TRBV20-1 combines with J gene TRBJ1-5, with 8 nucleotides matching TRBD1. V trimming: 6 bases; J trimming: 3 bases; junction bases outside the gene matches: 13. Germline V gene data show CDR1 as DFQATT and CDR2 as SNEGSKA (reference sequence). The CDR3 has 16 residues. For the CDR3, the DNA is TGCAGTGCCCCGGGGGGGGACAGGACGCCCAATCAGCCCCAGCATTTT. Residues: CSAPGGDRTPNQPQHF.

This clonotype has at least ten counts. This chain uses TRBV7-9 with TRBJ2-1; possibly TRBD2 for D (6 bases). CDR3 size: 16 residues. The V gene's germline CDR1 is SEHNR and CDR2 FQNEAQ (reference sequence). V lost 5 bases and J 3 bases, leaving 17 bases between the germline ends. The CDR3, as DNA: TGTGCCAGCAGCCCCATCCTGGGAGGTAACTACAATGAGCAGTTCTTC. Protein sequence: CASSPILGGNYNEQFF.

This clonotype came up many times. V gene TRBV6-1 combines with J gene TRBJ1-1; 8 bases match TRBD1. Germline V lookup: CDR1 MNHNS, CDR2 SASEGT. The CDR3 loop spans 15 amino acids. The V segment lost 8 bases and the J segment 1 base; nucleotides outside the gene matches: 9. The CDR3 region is CASQGQGAKNTEAFF. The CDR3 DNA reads TGTGCCAGCCAAGGGCAGGGGGCGAAGAACACTGAAGCTTTCTTT.

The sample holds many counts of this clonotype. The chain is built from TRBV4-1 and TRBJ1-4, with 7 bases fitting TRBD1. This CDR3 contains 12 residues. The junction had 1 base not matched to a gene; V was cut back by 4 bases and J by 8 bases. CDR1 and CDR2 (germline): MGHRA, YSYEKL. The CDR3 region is CASSRDREKLFF. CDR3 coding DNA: TGCGCCAGCAGCCGGGACAGAGAAAAACTGTTTTTT.